This TCR beta chain was identified in a study of blood T cell repertoires in COVID-19. This CDR3 is built from 14 residues. Germline V gene lookup returns CDR1 MNHEY and CDR2 SVGAGI. Deletions cut 6 bases from V and 2 bases from J, with 13 bases between. In the original analysis: It was from reference gene primer amplification that nucleated cell counts were estimated. Repertoires were generated with immunoSEQ multiplex PCR, while TCRdb's copy carries only in-frame clones and drops some. V and J calls and clone size come straight from that table; D and trimming were deduced from the DNA. The table records under 100,000 clones, around 90% of them present only once.

The specimen sequenced was peripheral blood. The rearrangement links TRBV6-5 to TRBJ1-1; a weak D match, TRBD1 (5 bases). This TCR derives from a man aged 50-60 years with active COVID-19. CDR3 sequence (DNA): TGTGCCAGCAGAGCGAGGCAGGGAAACACTGAAGCTTTCTTT. It specifies CASRARQGNTEAFF.